By share of the sample, the clone carrying this TCR beta chain is medium-sized. The antigen is unknown. Live CD3+CD8+TCRalphabeta+ cells were sorted into four subsets by PD-1 and/or TIGIT. This entry belongs to a study of circulating CD8 cells and anti-PD-1 response in melanoma. Study overall: About 45% of the 13 patients had prior targeted therapy or immunotherapy; seven did not.

Overall study results and limits: Replicates were generally not done for experiments. No tumor material was available, so peptide assays assessed reactivity. Diversity ranked highest in DNEG and lowest in TIGIT subsets.

Each library started from approximately 14 ng of total RNA using the QIAseq Immune Repertoire TCR panel. TCRdb called the reads again in MiXCR, with one record for every CDR3 protein. The table shows around 190 distinct CDR3 sequences, with more than 8% occurring only once. This CDR3 is 15 amino acids long. CDR1 and CDR2 (germline): SGHTA, FQGNSA. V lost 5 bases, J lost 5 bases, and 3 bases stayed unmatched. Sequencing was performed on CD8+ T cells from PBMCs, taken at baseline or after one month of anti-PD-1 therapy (not recorded which). This clonotype was sampled from a human donor with melanoma. The chain carries TRBV7-2 and TRBJ2-3, with 14 bases lining up with TRBD2. In DNA form, the CDR3 reads TGTGCCAGCAGCGTCGGGACTAGCGGGGGAGATACGCAGTATTTT. Amino acid sequence: CASSVGTSGGDTQYF.